This T cell receptor beta chain was identified during a study of blood T cell repertoires in COVID-19. Generated by immunoSEQ multiplex PCR, the TCRdb table keeps only in-frame clones and is missing some. The table includes hundreds of thousands of clones, 75% to 90% detected once. V lost 0 bases, J lost 8 bases, and 10 bases lay in between. Germline V gene data show CDR1 as LGHNA and CDR2 as YNFKEQ. This CDR3 has 13 residues. Sequenced: PBMCs or T cells enriched from blood (not recorded which). This receptor was obtained from a man aged 25 to 45 who had recovered from COVID-19. The chain has TRBV4-2 and TRBJ1-1, with unresolved D. CDR3 sequence (DNA): TGTGCCAGCAGCCAAGAGGGTTGGGAGGAAGCTTTCTTT. It specifies CASSQEGWEEAFF.